The next 30 T cell receptor beta chains were all read from a single sample in a study of T cell changes during pregnancy in multiple sclerosis. Using immunoSEQ multiplex PCR, the repertoire was profiled, and TCRdb retains in-frame clones only, with some absent. The sample contains under 45,000 clones, under 95% of which appear only once. Here the sequenced sample was peripheral blood, taken in the second trimester of pregnancy. These receptors were obtained from a female donor in good health, enrolled as a control in a pregnancy study.

V is TRBV19 and J is TRBJ2-3; TRBD1 matches 9 bases. V lost 8 bases, J lost 0 bases, and 3 bases stayed unmatched. Germline V gene sequence: CDR1 LNHDA, CDR2 SQIVND (reference sequence). The CDR3 contains 14 residues. This CDR3 reads CASSQGASTDTQYF. CDR3 coding DNA: TGTGCCAGTTCACAGGGGGCCAGCACAGATACGCAGTATTTT.

For this clone: The same CDR3 is also encoded by other DNA sequences in this sample. CDR3: CASSPGQGPGNTIYF. Here the CDR3 DNA reads TGTGCCAGCAGTCCGGGACAGGGGCCAGGAAACACCATATATTTT. The chain is built from TRBV11-3 and TRBJ1-3, with 10 positions matching TRBD1. The germline CDR1 and CDR2 sequences are SGHNT and YENEEA. After removal of 6 bases from V and 4 bases from J, the junction contained 6 bases not matched to a gene. The CDR3 spans 15 residues.

The chain couples TRBV29-1 to TRBJ2-3, with 10 bases lining up with TRBD1. Germline V CDR1 and CDR2: SQVTM, ANQGSEA. The junction had 2 bases not matched to a gene; V was cut back by 4 bases and J by 1 base. The CDR3 spans 14 residues. The CDR3 sequence is CSVGGTGGTDTQYF. CDR3 coding DNA: TGCAGCGTTGGGGGGACAGGGGGCACAGATACGCAGTATTTT.

The chain is built from TRBV6-5 and TRBJ1-2; 9 bases align to TRBD1. The CDR3 sequence is 15 residues long. Losses at the gene ends were 6 bases for V and 8 bases for J; bases not matched to a gene: 13. Germline CDR1 MNHEY, CDR2 SVGAGI. Here the CDR3 reads CASRPPTGTGKGYTF. The CDR3 nucleotides are TGTGCCAGCAGGCCTCCTACCGGGACAGGGAAGGGCTACACCTTC.

J is TRBJ1-5 and V is TRBV6-6; no clear D. V lost 5 bases to trimming and J lost 1 base, with 12 bases between them. The CDR3 is 15 amino acids. The germline gives CDR1 MNHNY, CDR2 SVGAGI (reference sequence). In DNA, the CDR3 is TGTGCCAGCAGTCGCAGCGTCCTAAGCAATCAGCCCCAGCATTTT. Its translation is CASSRSVLSNQPQHF.

The chain links TRBV6-4 to TRBJ2-1; 7 nucleotides match TRBD2. Germline V CDR1 and CDR2: MRHNA, SNTAGT. With 0 bases clipped from V and 6 bases from J, the junction kept 11 bases outside the gene matches. This CDR3 comprises 17 residues. CDR3 sequence: CASSDSEAGPSLNEQFF. The CDR3 DNA reads TGTGCCAGCAGTGACTCGGAAGCGGGGCCCAGTCTCAATGAGCAGTTCTTC.

The rearrangement joins TRBV6-4 to TRBJ2-3; 8 bases map to TRBD1. Looked up from germline, CDR1 is MRHNA and CDR2 is SNTAGT. Losses at the gene ends were 5 bases for V and 4 bases for J; bases not matched to a gene: 8. The CDR3 extends over 15 amino acids. The CDR3 sequence is CASSLGTGQPDTQYF. The CDR3 DNA sequence: TGTGCCAGCAGTTTGGGGACAGGTCAACCAGATACGCAGTATTTT.

The V gene is TRBV4-2, the J gene TRBJ2-5; a weak D match, TRBD2 (6 bases). This CDR3 has 16 residues. Per germline, CDR1 LGHNA and CDR2 YNFKEQ. V lost 0 bases and J lost 0, with 11 bases in between. The CDR3 spells CASSQESGLYQETQYF. CDR3 in DNA: TGTGCCAGCAGCCAAGAAAGCGGGCTGTACCAAGAGACCCAGTACTTC.

V and J are TRBV6-5 and TRBJ2-3; D gene uncertain. Trimming stripped 2 bases from V and 5 bases from J, with 11 bases between. The CDR3 runs to 14 residues. Germline assignment: CDR1 MNHEY and CDR2 SVGAGI. DNA for the CDR3: TGTGCCAGCAGTTACAGGCGGAAAGAAGATACGCAGTATTTT. Protein sequence: CASSYRRKEDTQYF.

This clone was recorded once. The CDR3 DNA sequence: TGTGCCAGCAGCTTAGTCGGGACTGCTGCCTACGAGCAGTACTTC. It yields the protein CASSLVGTAAYEQYF. V and J are TRBV11-2 and TRBJ2-7; D perhaps matches TRBD2 (6 bases). This CDR3 has 15 residues. From germline, CDR1 is SGHAT and CDR2 FQNNGV. Trimming took off 1 base at V and 2 bases at J, with 12 bases between the two ends.

The rearrangement uses TRBV6-5 and TRBJ1-3; no definite D call. CDR1 MNHEY and CDR2 SVGAGI come from the germline V gene. CDR3 size: 15 residues. The V gene lost 7 bases and the J gene lost 0 bases, with 13 bases spanning the gap. The CDR3 reads CASTITGDSGNTIYF. The CDR3 DNA sequence: TGTGCCAGCACCATTACGGGAGACTCTGGAAACACCATATATTTT.

This clone was seen only once. The CDR3 coding sequence is TGTGCCAGCAGCTTAGAGGGGCGCGCGGGGGGTAGGGAGACCCAGTACTTC. Translation gives CASSLEGRAGGRETQYF. This rearrangement joins TRBV7-2 to TRBJ2-5; 8 bases agree with TRBD2. Germline values: CDR1 SGHTA, CDR2 FQGNSA. The CDR3 totals 17 residues. V was pared by 1 base and J by 5 bases, with 12 bases of the junction left unmatched. The variable domain in full, with the rest retrieved from reference TRBV7-2 and TRBJ2-5, is GAGVSQSPSNKVTEKGKDVELRCDPISGHTALYWYRQSLGQGLEFLIYFQGNSAPDKSGLPSDRFSAERTGGSVSTLTIQRTQQEDSAVYLCASSLEGRAGGRETQYFGPGTRLLVL.

The chain has TRBV4-1 and TRBJ2-5; D possibly corresponds to TRBD2 (6 bases). The germline V gene has CDR1 MGHRA and CDR2 YSYEKL. Trimming removed 1 base from V and 5 bases from J, with 14 bases in between. This CDR3 region has 15 residues. CDR3: CASSQVGTSGETQYF. CDR3 bases: TGCGCCAGCAGCCAAGTTGGTACCAGCGGGGAGACCCAGTACTTC.

V usage is TRBV9 and J usage is TRBJ1-2; D gene unclear. CDR3 length: 16 amino acids. Trimming took off 3 bases at V and 7 bases at J, with 22 bases between the two ends. Germline loops: CDR1 SGDLS, CDR2 YYNGEE. The CDR3 loop reads CASSAGPGKPIGGYTF. CDR3 nucleotide sequence: TGTGCCAGCAGCGCCGGTCCGGGAAAACCCATTGGTGGCTACACCTTC. Complete variable domain (other parts from reference TRBV9 and TRBJ1-2): DSGVTQTPKHLITATGQRVTLRCSPRSGDLSVYWYQQSLDQGLQFLIQYYNGEERAKGNILERFSAQQFPDLHSELNLSSLELGDSALYFCASSAGPGKPIGGYTFGSGTRLTVV.

The V and J genes are TRBV2 and TRBJ2-7; 11 nucleotides line up with TRBD1. CDR3 length equals 17 residues. Germline loops: CDR1 SNHLY, CDR2 FYNNEI. With 5 bases clipped from V and 3 bases from J, the junction kept 12 bases outside the gene matches. The CDR3 region has the DNA TGTGCCAGCAGTCCGAACTATTGGACAGGGGGCGACTACGAGCAGTACTTC. Amino acids: CASSPNYWTGGDYEQYF.

The V gene is TRBV5-6, the J gene TRBJ2-5, with 9 bases that match TRBD1. Per the germline V gene, CDR1 is SGHDT and CDR2 is YYEEEE. The CDR3 spans 14 residues. V lost 4 bases to trimming and J lost 4 bases; unmatched junction nucleotides: 5. The DNA of the CDR3 is TGTGCCAGCAGCCCCCCGGACAGGGGAGAGACCCAGTACTTC. Protein product: CASSPPDRGETQYF.

The chain joins TRBV7-9 to TRBJ2-3; D remains unclear. The V end was cut by 5 bases, the J end by 2 bases, with 11 bases between. The CDR3 spans 14 residues. Germline lookup yields CDR1 SEHNR and CDR2 FQNEAQ (reference sequence). The CDR3: CASSDSWPTDTQYF. The CDR3 coding sequence is TGTGCCAGCAGCGACTCCTGGCCCACAGATACGCAGTATTTT.

This chain joins TRBV19 and TRBJ1-3; D is uncertain. V lost 5 bases, J lost 0 bases, and 11 bases lay in between. The CDR3 totals 15 residues. Germline lookup yields CDR1 LNHDA and CDR2 SQIVND (reference sequence). CDR3 residues: CASSESIYSGNTIYF. The CDR3, as DNA: TGTGCCAGTAGTGAGAGCATTTACTCTGGAAACACCATATATTTT.

This clone was detected once. The V call is TRBV2, the J call TRBJ1-1; D gene uncertain. Between the trimmed V and J ends, which lost 8 bases and 1 base, there was a span of 8 bases. Germline V gene data show CDR1 as SNHLY and CDR2 as FYNNEI. The CDR3 runs to 12 residues. This CDR3 reads CASYGGNTEAFF. As DNA, the CDR3 is TGTGCCAGCTATGGAGGGAACACTGAAGCTTTCTTT.

The J gene is TRBJ2-5, the V gene TRBV6-5; TRBD2 aligns across 12 bases. Trimming took 2 bases from V and 9 from J; bases not matched to a gene: 1. Germline CDR1 MNHEY, CDR2 SVGAGI. The CDR3 runs to 13 residues. This CDR3 is CASSYASGRAQYF. CDR3 nucleotides: TGTGCCAGCAGTTACGCTAGCGGGAGGGCCCAGTACTTC.

J is TRBJ2-1 and V is TRBV11-3, with 9 bases fitting TRBD1. The CDR3 loop spans 16 amino acids. CDR1 SGHNT and CDR2 YENEEA come from the germline V gene. The trim removed 4 bases at V and 2 bases at J, leaving 6 bases unmatched. The DNA for the CDR3 is TGTGCCAGCAGCTCCAACAGGGGGCGACCCTACAATGAGCAGTTCTTC. This encodes CASSSNRGRPYNEQFF. The variable domain in full, completed from reference TRBV11-3 and TRBJ2-1, reads EAGVVQSPRYKIIEKKQPVAFWCNPISGHNTLYWYLQNLGQGPELLIRYENEEAVDDSQLPKDRFSAERLKGVDSTLKIQPAELGDSAVYLCASSSNRGRPYNEQFFGPGTRLTVL.

The chain has TRBV28 and TRBJ1-2; maybe TRBD1 (5 bases). V was trimmed by 3 bases and J by 6 bases, leaving 17 bases between them. There are 15 residues in the CDR3. Germline loops: CDR1 MDHEN, CDR2 SYDVKM. CDR3: CASSLARWGEDGYTF. The CDR3 nucleotides are TGTGCCAGCAGTTTGGCTCGCTGGGGGGAGGATGGCTACACCTTC.

The chain carries TRBV11-1 and TRBJ2-7; 8 nucleotides line up with TRBD2. The CDR3 length is 15 residues. V trimming: 5 bases; J trimming: 2 bases; junction bases outside the gene matches: 8. The germline CDR1 and CDR2 sequences are SGHAT and FQDESV (reference sequence). In DNA form, the CDR3 reads TGTGCCAGCAGCCCCCGGATTAGCGGGGCCTACGAGCAGTACTTC. Translated, it gives CASSPRISGAYEQYF. The complete variable domain, with remaining parts taken from reference TRBV11-1 and TRBJ2-7, reads EAEVAQSPRYKITEKSQAVAFWCDPISGHATLYWYRQILGQGPELLVQFQDESVVDDSQLPKDRFSAERLKGVDSTLKIQPAELGDSAMYLCASSPRISGAYEQYFGPGTRLTVT.

The V and J genes are TRBV12-5 and TRBJ1-5, with D hard to call. The germline V gene has CDR1 LGHNT and CDR2 FRNRAP. The CDR3 is 13 amino acids. CDR3 in DNA: TGTGCCTCATCTGTCAGGTTTGGGCAGCCCCAGCATTTT. This encodes CASSVRFGQPQHF.

The V gene is TRBV7-2, the J gene TRBJ2-1; 8 nucleotides match TRBD2. This CDR3 has 15 residues. Germline CDR1 reads SGHTA; CDR2 reads FQGNSA. Trimming cost V 2 bases and J 9 bases; bases outside gene matches: 9. The CDR3 region has the DNA TGTGCCAGCAGCTTACATCGGGGGGGGTACGCTGAGCAGTTCTTC. As protein: CASSLHRGGYAEQFF.

The chain is built from TRBV5-6 and TRBJ2-3, with 15 bases matching TRBD2. This CDR3 has 17 amino acids. Trimming cost V 0 bases and J 4 bases; bases outside gene matches: 3. Germline V gene lookup returns CDR1 SGHDT and CDR2 YYEEEE. The CDR3, as DNA: TGTGCCAGCAGCTTGGTTCGGACTAGCGGGGGGGCAGATACGCAGTATTTT. Translated, it gives CASSLVRTSGGADTQYF.

The V and J genes are TRBV6-4 and TRBJ1-2; D is unclear. The length of the CDR3 is 15 residues. The V end was cut by 5 bases, the J end by 5 bases, with 18 bases between. Germline CDR1 MRHNA, CDR2 SNTAGT. The CDR3 DNA reads as TGTGCCAGCAGTCCCAGTTTGAGGGTGGGATATGGCTACACCTTC. As protein: CASSPSLRVGYGYTF.

The gene calls are TRBV27 and TRBJ2-5; a weak D match, TRBD1 (6 bases). Deletions cut 6 bases from V and 4 bases from J, with 27 bases between. The V gene's germline CDR1 is MNHEY and CDR2 SMNVEV (reference sequence). The CDR3 has 18 amino acids. The CDR3 DNA reads TGTGCCAGCAGCCCCAGGGCGAAAGGGGCAGGGGCCCCAGAGACCCAGTACTTC. It codes for CASSPRAKGAGAPETQYF.

The chain carries TRBV7-8 and TRBJ1-1, with 8 bases matching TRBD1. The CDR3 contains 15 residues. Germline-derived CDR1 and CDR2 are SGHVS and FQNEAQ. V gave up 5 bases and J gave up 0 bases; unmatched junction bases: 5. Here the CDR3 DNA reads TGTGCCAGCAGCACCGACAGGGGTATGAACACTGAAGCTTTCTTT. This gives the protein CASSTDRGMNTEAFF.

The chain couples TRBV6-1 to TRBJ2-1; D possibly corresponds to TRBD2 (6 bases). The CDR3 runs 14 residues. V lost 11 bases and J lost 2, with 16 bases in between. The germline gives CDR1 MNHNS, CDR2 SASEGT. The CDR3 sequence is CALTGEEPYNEQFF. The DNA for the CDR3 is TGTGCCCTGACGGGGGAGGAACCCTACAATGAGCAGTTCTTC.